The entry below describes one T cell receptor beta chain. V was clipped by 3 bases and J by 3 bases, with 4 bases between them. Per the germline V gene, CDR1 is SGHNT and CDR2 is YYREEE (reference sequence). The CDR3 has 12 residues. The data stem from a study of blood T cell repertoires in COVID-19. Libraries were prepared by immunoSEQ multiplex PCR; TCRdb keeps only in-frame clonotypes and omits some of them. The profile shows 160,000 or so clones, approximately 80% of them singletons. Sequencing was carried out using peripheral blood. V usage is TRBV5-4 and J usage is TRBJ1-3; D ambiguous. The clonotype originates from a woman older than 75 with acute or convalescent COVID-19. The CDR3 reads CASSYSGNTIYF. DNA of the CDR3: TGTGCCAGCAGCTACAGTGGAAACACCATATATTTT.